This T cell receptor beta chain was recovered during a study of CD8+ T cells in alopecia areata. Of note for this clone: Its target is not known.

Study-level results: Normal scalp showed lower clonality than lesional scalp, especially alopecia totalis/universalis.

The CDR3 consists of 15 residues. The ends were cut back, 0 bases at V and 1 base at J, with 6 bases in the middle. Per germline, CDR1 LNHNV and CDR2 YYDKDF (reference sequence). RNA, once extracted, was reverse transcribed into cDNA for use as the sequencing template. The method was immunoSEQ multiplex PCR; TCRdb's version includes in-frame clones alone and lacks a portion of them. The data show about 150,000 clones, less than 65% seen once. The TCR originated in a human donor in good health. Sequenced sample: CD8+ T cells sorted from blood. The rearrangement joins TRBV15 to TRBJ2-2; D gene ambiguous. CDR3 sequence reads: CATSRDTENTGELFF. CDR3 sequence (DNA): TGTGCCACCAGCAGAGATACTGAGAACACCGGGGAGCTGTTTTTT.